The 13 T cell receptor beta chains reported below all come from one sample, sequenced in a study of blood T cell repertoires in COVID-19. Sequencing was performed with immunoSEQ multiplex PCR; in TCRdb, only in-frame clones are kept and a portion is missing. Of approximately 300,000 clones detected, about 85% appear once; the ten largest clones hold 2% to 2.5%. The specimen sequenced was peripheral blood. These TCRs come from a woman between 45 and 65 years old who had recovered from COVID-19.

V usage is TRBV27 and J usage is TRBJ1-2; D possibly corresponds to TRBD1 (5 bases). CDR3 length equals 18 residues. The ends were cut back, 5 bases at V and 4 bases at J, with 26 bases in the middle. Germline V gene sequence: CDR1 MNHEY, CDR2 SMNVEV (reference sequence). The CDR3 coding sequence is TGTGCCAGCAGTACCCGCGGGGCAGGGTTTGAGAGTGGCTATGGCTACACCTTC. It codes for CASSTRGAGFESGYGYTF.

The chain couples TRBV29-1 to TRBJ2-2; maybe TRBD2 (6 bases). Germline V gene lookup returns CDR1 SQVTM and CDR2 ANQGSEA. This CDR3 is 13 amino acids long. Trimming cost V 7 bases and J 5 bases, with 14 bases left between them. The CDR3 reads CSAKVGGTGELFF. CDR3 coding DNA: TGCAGCGCTAAAGTGGGGGGTACCGGGGAGCTGTTTTTT.

The J gene is TRBJ2-5, the V gene TRBV27, with D perhaps TRBD1 (6 bases). CDR3 length equals 21 residues. Trimming stripped 2 bases from V and 2 bases from J, with 30 bases between. Germline V gives CDR1 MNHEY, CDR2 SMNVEV (reference sequence). The CDR3 spells CASSLIAGVGRRANHQETQYF. CDR3 bases: TGTGCCAGCAGTTTAATCGCAGGGGTCGGTCGTCGAGCGAACCATCAAGAGACCCAGTACTTC.

V is TRBV28 and J is TRBJ2-7; TRBD1 agrees at 7 bases. From germline, CDR1 is MDHEN and CDR2 SYDVKM. The CDR3 spans 15 residues. The V gene end was trimmed by 5 bases and the J gene end by 0 bases; junction bases not matched to a gene: 7. CDR3 sequence reads: CASSRLQGISYEQYF. The DNA of the CDR3 is TGTGCCAGCAGTCGACTACAGGGGATCTCCTACGAGCAGTACTTC.

This chain connects TRBV24-1 to TRBJ2-2; 7 nucleotides line up with TRBD1. Trimming took 2 bases from V and 2 from J; bases not matched to a gene: 4. Per germline, CDR1 KGHDR and CDR2 SFDVKD. There are 16 residues in the CDR3. The CDR3 nucleotides read TGTGCCACCAGTGATTGGGACAGCCTCAACACCGGGGAGCTGTTTTTT. It translates to CATSDWDSLNTGELFF.

The rearrangement joins TRBV5-1 to TRBJ1-4, with D unclear. The CDR3 loop spans 15 amino acids. Germline CDR1 is SGHRS and CDR2 is YFSETQ. V was pared by 4 bases and J by 0 bases, with 10 bases between. The CDR3 loop reads CASSLRRATNEKLFF. The CDR3 region has the DNA TGCGCCAGCAGCCTCAGACGGGCAACTAATGAAAAACTGTTTTTT.

J is TRBJ2-7 and V is TRBV5-8, with D tentatively TRBD1 (6 bases). CDR1 and CDR2 (germline): SGHTS, YDEGEE. This CDR3 spans 15 amino acids. Trimming shortened V by 1 base and J by 4 bases, and 15 bases separated the two germline ends. CDR3 sequence: CASSLRARGNYEQYF. The CDR3 DNA follows: TGTGCCAGCAGCTTGAGGGCCAGGGGAAATTACGAGCAGTACTTC. The entire variable domain, with the rest obtained from reference TRBV5-8 and TRBJ2-7, is as follows: EAGVTQSPTHLIKTRGQQATLRCSPISGHTSVYWYQQALGLGLQFLLWYDEGEERNRGNFPPRFSGRQFPNYSSELNVNALELEDSALYLCASSLRARGNYEQYFGPGTRLTVT.

V and J are TRBV5-1 and TRBJ1-6, with 8 bases matching TRBD1. The junction had 1 base not matched to a gene; V was cut back by 7 bases and J by 7 bases. Germline loops: CDR1 SGHRS, CDR2 YFSETQ. This CDR3 is 12 amino acids long. CDR3 protein: CASGTGNSPLHF. The CDR3 DNA reads as TGCGCCAGCGGGACAGGCAATTCACCCCTCCACTTT.

The chain couples TRBV11-3 to TRBJ2-1; 15 bases match TRBD2. V gave up 3 bases and J gave up 7 bases; unmatched junction bases: 10. Per the germline V gene, CDR1 is SGHNT and CDR2 is YENEEA. CDR3 size: 18 residues. The CDR3 protein is CASSFGRTSGGAENEQFF. For the CDR3, the DNA is TGTGCCAGCAGCTTTGGTCGGACTAGCGGGGGGGCCGAAAATGAGCAGTTCTTC.

This clone was counted only a few times. This chain links TRBV27 with TRBJ1-2; D remains unclear. The CDR3 covers 12 residues. Germline assignment: CDR1 MNHEY and CDR2 SMNVEV (reference sequence). The V gene lost 7 bases and the J gene lost 6 bases, with 12 bases spanning the gap. The CDR3 sequence: CASKNGVHGYTF. In DNA form, the CDR3 reads TGTGCCAGCAAGAACGGTGTTCATGGCTACACCTTC.

This rearrangement joins TRBV30 to TRBJ2-7; TRBD1 is a possible D gene (6 bases). Trimming pared 7 bases from V and 13 bases from J, leaving 17 bases between. The CDR3 loop spans 10 amino acids. Germline V gene sequence: CDR1 GTSNPN, CDR2 SVGIG (reference sequence). CDR3 sequence: CAYRDTLTYF. In DNA, the CDR3 is TGTGCCTATCGGGACACCTTAACCTACTTC.

This clone has a single count. The V and J genes are TRBV2 and TRBJ1-1, with D maybe TRBD1 (6 bases). In germline, CDR1 is SNHLY, CDR2 FYNNEI. The CDR3 sequence is 13 residues long. V was clipped by 6 bases and J by 4 bases, with 12 bases between them. CDR3 DNA: TGTGCCAGCAGCAGGGGAATTAGCACTGAAGCTTTCTTT. It yields the protein CASSRGISTEAFF.

CDR3 protein: CASSQLQGTGELFF. The CDR3 DNA is TGCGCCAGCAGCCAACTACAGGGAACCGGGGAGCTGTTTTTT. The chain links TRBV4-1 to TRBJ2-2, with D maybe TRBD1 (6 bases). V was pared by 2 bases and J by 5 bases, with 9 bases between. The CDR3 sequence is 14 residues long. Germline V gene sequence: CDR1 MGHRA, CDR2 YSYEKL.